This TCR beta chain was retrieved from a study of shared clonotypes between healthy human individuals. A CD45RA+ naive subset and a CD45RA-negative memory subset were split from CD4+ cells. Note on this clone: Antigen unknown.

Overall study findings and caveats: Shared across several donors were roughly 4.8% of the naive CD4 clonotypes.

Genomic DNA belonging to each subset was distributed in equal measure over several immunoSEQ plates. In the study's own analysis: Filtering differed, since immunoSEQ gave only junction sequences and no quality scores. Data came from immunoSEQ multiplex PCR; TCRdb stores just in-frame clones and leaves some out. The D gene and trimming were derived from the DNA, and the V and J assignments and clone size from that table. The sample records about 660,000 clones, around 72% being singletons. The germline V gene encodes CDR1 SEHNR and CDR2 FQNEAQ (reference sequence). Unmatched junction bases numbered 3, after V lost 4 bases and J lost 8 bases. This CDR3 comprises 14 residues.

Material for sequencing was memory CD4+ T cells sorted from blood. Subset defined: CD45RA-negative fraction. The sequence derives from a woman aged 30 to 39 in good health. The chain links TRBV7-9 to TRBJ1-4; 11 nucleotides agree with TRBD1. This CDR3 reads CASSSRDRGEKLFF. The CDR3 DNA follows: TGTGCCAGCAGCTCCCGGGACAGGGGGGAAAAACTGTTTTTT.